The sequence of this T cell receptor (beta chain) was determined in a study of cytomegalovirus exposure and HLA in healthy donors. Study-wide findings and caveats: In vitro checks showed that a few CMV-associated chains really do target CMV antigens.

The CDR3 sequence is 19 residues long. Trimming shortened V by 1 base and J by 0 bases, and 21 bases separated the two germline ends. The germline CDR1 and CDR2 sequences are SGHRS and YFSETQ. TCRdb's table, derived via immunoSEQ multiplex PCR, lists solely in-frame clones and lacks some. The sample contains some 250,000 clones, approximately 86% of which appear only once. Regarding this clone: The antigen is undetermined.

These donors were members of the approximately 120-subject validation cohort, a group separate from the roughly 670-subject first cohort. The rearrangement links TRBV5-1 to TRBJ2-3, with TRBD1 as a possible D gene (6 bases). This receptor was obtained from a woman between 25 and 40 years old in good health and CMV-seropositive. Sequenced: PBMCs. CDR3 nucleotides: TGCGCCAGCAGCTTGACAGGGTTTGTGGGTGCGACTAGCACAGATACGCAGTATTTT. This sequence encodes CASSLTGFVGATSTDTQYF.